The rows below give T cell receptor beta chains drawn from one sample of a study of shared clonotypes between healthy human individuals. TCRdb's copy holds only in-frame clones and misses some; the assay was immunoSEQ multiplex PCR. The profile shows roughly 300,000 clones, more than 60% of them singletons. Sequenced sample: memory CD4+ T cells sorted from blood. These receptors originate from a man younger than 45 in good health. Each CDR3 is given with its conserved first and last residue. A D gene is named only where the DNA matches it firmly. Size is stated for part of the rows, as once, few or many counts, or as a class when the clone is expanded.

v_call: TRBV7-9; j_call: TRBJ2-6; clone_size: -; d_call: -; cdr3_nt: TGTGCCAGCAGCTTAGTAAGTGGGGCTGGGGCCAACGTCCTGACTTTC; cdr3_aa: CASSLVSGAGANVLTF
v_call: TRBV6-6; j_call: TRBJ2-7; clone_size: -; d_call: -; cdr3_nt: TGTGCCAGCAGACCCTTTCTCGGCGAGCAGTACTTC; cdr3_aa: CASRPFLGEQYF
v_call: TRBV6-5; j_call: TRBJ1-1; clone_size: -; d_call: -; cdr3_nt: TGTGCCAGCAGTTACGGGTCCAGCACTGAAGCTTTCTTT; cdr3_aa: CASSYGSSTEAFF
v_call: TRBV6-5; j_call: TRBJ1-1; clone_size: once; d_call: -; cdr3_nt: TGTGCCAGCAGTTCCGCGGGGGGCACTGAAGCTTTCTTT; cdr3_aa: CASSSAGGTEAFF
v_call: TRBV5-1; j_call: TRBJ2-1; clone_size: once; d_call: TRBD1; cdr3_nt: TGCGCCAGCAGCTCCTCGACAGGGTTCGACAATGAGCAGTTCTTC; cdr3_aa: CASSSSTGFDNEQFF
v_call: TRBV2; j_call: TRBJ2-2; clone_size: few; d_call: -; cdr3_nt: TGTGCCAGCCGGGGGTCCACGAACACCGGGGAGCTGTTTTTT; cdr3_aa: CASRGSTNTGELFF
v_call: TRBV27; j_call: TRBJ2-7; clone_size: once; d_call: TRBD2; cdr3_nt: TGTGCCAGCAGTCCCTTCGCAAAATTGGGACTAGCCTACGAGCAGTACTTC; cdr3_aa: CASSPFAKLGLAYEQYF
v_call: TRBV7-9; j_call: TRBJ2-3; clone_size: few; d_call: TRBD1; cdr3_nt: TGTGCCAGCAGCCGAGGACAGGCCGATACGCAGTATTTT; cdr3_aa: CASSRGQADTQYF
v_call: TRBV30; j_call: TRBJ2-1; clone_size: -; d_call: TRBD2; cdr3_nt: TGTGCCTGGAGTGTGCGGGGGGTAGTATCCAATGAGCAGTTCTTC; cdr3_aa: CAWSVRGVVSNEQFF
v_call: TRBV7-7; j_call: TRBJ2-1; clone_size: -; d_call: -; cdr3_nt: TGTGCCAGCAGTCTCCAGGGCCGGTACAATGAGCAGTTCTTC; cdr3_aa: CASSLQGRYNEQFF
v_call: TRBV2; j_call: TRBJ2-3; clone_size: -; d_call: -; cdr3_nt: TGTGCCAGCAGCGGGACCCAATACACAGATACGCAGTATTTT; cdr3_aa: CASSGTQYTDTQYF
v_call: TRBV6-5; j_call: TRBJ1-2; clone_size: once; d_call: -; cdr3_nt: TGTGCCAGCAGGCAGACAGGAGCTAACTATGGCTACACCTTC; cdr3_aa: CASRQTGANYGYTF